Below, 13 T cell receptor beta chains from the same sample are listed, as sequenced in a study of blood T cell repertoires in COVID-19. The protocol was immunoSEQ multiplex PCR, while the TCRdb copy is restricted to in-frame clones and leaves out a portion. The profile shows tens of thousands of clones, around 86% of them singletons. The sequenced sample consisted of peripheral blood. The receptors originated from a woman aged 55-69 years with acute or convalescent COVID-19.

The CDR3 loop reads CASSRGTGDLYEQYF. For the CDR3, the DNA is TGTGCCAGCAGCCGCGGGACAGGAGATCTCTACGAGCAGTACTTC. The chain employs TRBV4-2 and TRBJ2-7; 8 bases line up with TRBD1. The CDR3 is 15 residues long. V lost 4 bases, J lost 3 bases, and 8 bases stayed unmatched. CDR1 is LGHNA, CDR2 YNFKEQ, per germline.

The chain links TRBV14 to TRBJ1-1, with a tentative D call TRBD1 (5 bases). The V gene lost 4 bases and the J gene lost 5 bases, with 14 bases spanning the gap. Looked up from germline, CDR1 is SGHDN and CDR2 is FVKESK. This CDR3 comprises 14 residues. The CDR3 protein is CASSPYAGLTEAFF. CDR3 sequence (DNA): TGTGCCAGCAGCCCCTACGCAGGGCTTACTGAAGCTTTCTTT.

V and J are TRBV21-1 and TRBJ1-1. TRBV21-1 is reported as a pseudogene. The CDR3 spans 14 residues. The CDR3 region has the DNA TGTGCCAGCAGCCCCCGGGAGGGGAACACTGAAGCTTTCTTT. Protein product: CASSPREGNTEAFF.

This chain joins TRBV28 and TRBJ1-3; D perhaps matches TRBD1 (6 bases). This CDR3 is built from 15 residues. CDR1 and CDR2 (germline): MDHEN, SYDVKM. Trimming shortened V by 5 bases and J by 0 bases, and 11 bases separated the two germline ends. CDR3 protein: CASSKQGSSGNTIYF. DNA of the CDR3: TGTGCCAGCAGTAAGCAGGGGAGCTCTGGAAACACCATATATTTT.

This chain links TRBV30 with TRBJ1-1; the D gene is possibly TRBD1 (6 bases). The CDR3 consists of 13 residues. CDR1 and CDR2 from the germline V gene are GTSNPN and SVGIG (reference sequence). Trimming removed 1 base at V and 3 bases at J, with 9 bases between. The CDR3 loop reads CAWSEQGYTEAFF. The DNA of the CDR3 is TGTGCCTGGAGTGAACAGGGCTACACTGAAGCTTTCTTT.

This clone was seen more than once but under ten times. The V call is TRBV6-5, the J call TRBJ1-5; D perhaps matches TRBD1 (5 bases). This CDR3 spans 13 amino acids. V shed 6 bases and J shed 9 bases, with 15 bases lying between them. The germline CDR1 and CDR2 sequences are MNHEY and SVGAGI. The DNA for the CDR3 is TGTGCCAGCAGAACCACAGGTACGGGGCCCCAGCATTTT. Its translation: CASRTTGTGPQHF.

The chain combines TRBV18 with TRBJ2-1, with 12 bases aligning to TRBD2. Trimming took 3 bases from V and 9 from J; bases not matched to a gene: 12. The CDR3 totals 17 residues. Germline V gene sequence: CDR1 KGHSH, CDR2 LQKENI. CDR3 residues: CASSPPDGLAGHSEQFF. The CDR3 region has the DNA TGTGCCAGCTCACCCCCCGACGGACTAGCGGGACATAGTGAGCAGTTCTTC.

The CDR3 is CASSQAGTAKNIQYF. CDR3 DNA sequence: TGTGCCAGCAGCCAAGCGGGGACAGCCAAAAACATTCAGTACTTC. The chain has TRBV6-2 or TRBV6-3 and TRBJ2-4, with 7 bases fitting TRBD2. The germline V gene encodes CDR1 MNHEY and CDR2 SVGEGT. V lost 6 bases, J lost 0 bases, and 5 bases stayed unmatched. The CDR3 has 15 amino acids.

The CDR3 region is CASSRRQGASQPQHF. CDR3 DNA sequence: TGTGCCAGCAGCCGAAGACAGGGGGCGTCTCAGCCCCAGCATTTT. This chain joins TRBV7-8 and TRBJ1-5; 10 bases fit TRBD1. With V trimmed by 5 bases and J by 6 bases, 7 bases remained unmatched. Germline lookup yields CDR1 SGHVS and CDR2 FQNEAQ. This CDR3 spans 15 amino acids.

V gene TRBV7-3 combines with J gene TRBJ1-2; 8 bases are shared with TRBD1. Losses at the gene ends were 5 bases for V and 0 bases for J; bases not matched to a gene: 5. Germline lookup yields CDR1 SGHTA and CDR2 FQGTGA. CDR3 length equals 15 residues. In nucleotides, the CDR3 is TGTGCCAGCAGCACCGGGACAGGAACTAACTATGGCTACACCTTC. This codes for CASSTGTGTNYGYTF.

The genes are TRBV5-4 and TRBJ2-2; TRBD2 matches 9 bases. Germline V lookup: CDR1 SGHNT, CDR2 YYREEE (reference sequence). The CDR3 contains 16 residues. After removal of 1 base from V and 4 bases from J, the junction contained 5 bases not matched to a gene. CDR3 loop: CASSLLGGGVTGELFF. The CDR3 coding sequence is TGTGCCAGCAGCTTGCTGGGCGGGGGGGTCACCGGGGAGCTGTTTTTT.

The rearrangement joins TRBV6-2 or TRBV6-3 to TRBJ2-5, with TRBD2 matching over 10 bases. Germline CDR1 is MNHEY and CDR2 is SVGEGT. The V segment lost 3 bases and the J segment 5 bases; nucleotides outside the gene matches: 12. The CDR3 is 17 amino acids. In nucleotides, the CDR3 is TGTGCCAGCAGTTATCGTCTAGCGGGGGCCGAGGTTGAGACCCAGTACTTC. This gives the protein CASSYRLAGAEVETQYF.

This chain joins TRBV28 and TRBJ1-1; the D is unclear. Trimming shortened V by 6 bases and J by 4 bases, and 9 bases separated the two germline ends. Germline CDR1 and CDR2: MDHEN and SYDVKM. The CDR3 has 12 residues. CDR3 amino acids: CASRGVSTEAFF. In nucleotides, the CDR3 is TGTGCCAGCAGGGGAGTTAGCACTGAAGCTTTCTTT. Looking up the rest from reference TRBV28 and TRBJ1-1 gives the full variable domain: DVKVTQSSRYLVKRTGEKVFLECVQDMDHENMFWYRQDPGLGLRLIYFSYDVKMKEKGDIPEGYSVSREKKERFSLILESASTNQTSMYLCASRGVSTEAFFGQGTRLTVV.